This T cell receptor beta chain comes out of a study of regulatory T cells in long-lasting Graves disease. The study, taken as a whole, reports: Persistent disease favored TRBV28, TRBJ1-2 and TRBJ2-5.

CDR3 regions were amplified by Arm-PCR using iRepertoire HTBI primers to build TCR beta libraries. In TCRdb, the multiplex PCR reads were re-called with MiXCR into one record per CDR3 protein. The sample includes roughly 430,000 distinct CDR3 sequences, 21% of them seen just once. This CDR3 contains 17 residues. V was clipped by 5 bases and J by 3 bases; unmatched bases: 11. Per germline, CDR1 MNHEY and CDR2 SVGEGT. Points on this clonotype: Its target is unknown.

Time point noted: persistent/refractory GD, antithyroid drugs over 5 years with positive TRAb. PBMC RNA served as the TCR library source. All patients originated from an endocrinology department located in Xi'an, China. The TCR comes from a female donor with Graves disease. The chain is built from TRBV6-2 or TRBV6-3 and TRBJ1-5; 9 bases map to TRBD1. This specimen consisted of peripheral blood mononuclear cells (PBMCs), obtained when the disease was refractory, from a patient treated with antithyroid drugs. The CDR3 region has the DNA TGTGCCAGCAGTGATCAACAGGGGGCCCGTTTCAATCAGCCCCAGCATTTT. Translation gives CASSDQQGARFNQPQHF.